The T cell receptor beta chain under discussion was sequenced for a study of blood T cell repertoires in COVID-19. Study at large: From the United States, Italy and Spain came samples of acute and convalescent COVID-19. Nucleic acid was either cDNA or gDNA, and it came from T cells, B-cell-depleted T cells, or PBMCs.

In the authors' methods: Estimation of nucleated cell counts was performed using reference gene primer amplification. Generated by immunoSEQ multiplex PCR, the TCRdb table keeps only in-frame clones and is missing some. V and J calls and clone size are copied from that table; D and trimming were computed from the DNA. The sample shows roughly 200,000 clones, approximately 90% of them seen only once. Germline values: CDR1 MNHEY, CDR2 SMNVEV (reference sequence). The V gene lost 6 bases and the J gene lost 2 bases, with 19 bases spanning the gap. The CDR3 spans 16 residues. This chain uses TRBV27 with TRBJ1-1; D uncertain. The sequenced sample consisted of peripheral blood. The sequence came from a man aged 35 to 55 with active or convalescent COVID-19. The CDR3 loop is CASRLSVLTRNTEAFF. As DNA, the CDR3 is TGTGCCAGCAGGTTGAGCGTCTTAACCCGAAACACTGAAGCTTTCTTT.